The rows below give T cell receptor beta chains drawn from one sample of a study of blood T cell repertoires in COVID-19. Method: immunoSEQ multiplex PCR; TCRdb's copy keeps in-frame clones and lacks some. Of some 73,000 clones in the sample, roughly 80% were seen once. Sequenced input: peripheral blood. Receptors originate from a man aged 55-75 years with acute or convalescent COVID-19. Each CDR3 is given with its conserved first and last residue. The D gene is left open where the match is weak. Some rows mark clone size as missing; the rest say once, few, many or name a class of expanded clone.

V	J	D	size	DNA	CDR3
TRBV6-6	TRBJ2-5	TRBD2	-	TGTGCCAGCAGTCCGGGGGGGCCGTCGGAGACCCAGTACTTC	CASSPGGPSETQYF
TRBV5-1	TRBJ2-1	TRBD2	-	TGCGCCAGCAGCTTGACGGGGAGCGGGAGAGGTGATGAGCAGTTCTTC	CASSLTGSGRGDEQFF
TRBV4-2	TRBJ1-1	TRBD1	few	TGTGCCAGCAGCCAAGGCGACAGGGTGAACACTGAAGCTTTCTTT	CASSQGDRVNTEAFF
TRBV4-2	TRBJ2-3	TRBD2	-	TGTGCCAGCAGCCAAGATCGAACTAGCGGGAGTCCCGATACGCAGTATTTT	CASSQDRTSGSPDTQYF
TRBV5-6	TRBJ1-4	TRBD1	-	TGTGCCAGCAGCTTGTGGGACAGGGTAGAGGAAAAACTGTTTTTT	CASSLWDRVEEKLFF
TRBV27	TRBJ2-1	TRBD2	-	TGTGCCAGCAGTCGTGGGGGGGGACGCTCCTACAATGAGCAGTTCTTC	CASSRGGGRSYNEQFF
TRBV18	TRBJ2-5	TRBD1	-	TGTGCCAGCTCACTGGACAGGGGAGAGACCCAGTACTTC	CASSLDRGETQYF
TRBV5-6	TRBJ2-3	-	-	TGTGCCAGCAGCTTGGGTTCTAGTTCAGATACGCAGTATTTT	CASSLGSSSDTQYF
TRBV5-8	TRBJ2-5	-	-	TGTGCCAGCAGCTTGAGCGGGGAGACCCAGTACTTC	CASSLSGETQYF
TRBV6-5	TRBJ2-3	-	-	TGTGCCAGCAGTTACGCCCGGAGTACAGATACGCAGTATTTT	CASSYARSTDTQYF
TRBV12-5	TRBJ2-3	-	few	TGTGCTAGTGGGAGGGCGCAAACTACAGATACGCAGTATTTT	CASGRAQTTDTQYF
TRBV7-2	TRBJ1-5	-	-	TGTGCCAGCAGGAACACGCCGGGAAACAGCAATCAGCCCCAGCATTTT	CASRNTPGNSNQPQHF
TRBV19	TRBJ1-1	-	-	TGTGCCAGTATAGGAGGCACTGAAGCTTTCTTT	CASIGGTEAFF
TRBV10-3	TRBJ1-1	TRBD1	-	TGTGCCACGATGCCGACAGGGGAGAACACTGAAGCTTTCTTT	CATMPTGENTEAFF